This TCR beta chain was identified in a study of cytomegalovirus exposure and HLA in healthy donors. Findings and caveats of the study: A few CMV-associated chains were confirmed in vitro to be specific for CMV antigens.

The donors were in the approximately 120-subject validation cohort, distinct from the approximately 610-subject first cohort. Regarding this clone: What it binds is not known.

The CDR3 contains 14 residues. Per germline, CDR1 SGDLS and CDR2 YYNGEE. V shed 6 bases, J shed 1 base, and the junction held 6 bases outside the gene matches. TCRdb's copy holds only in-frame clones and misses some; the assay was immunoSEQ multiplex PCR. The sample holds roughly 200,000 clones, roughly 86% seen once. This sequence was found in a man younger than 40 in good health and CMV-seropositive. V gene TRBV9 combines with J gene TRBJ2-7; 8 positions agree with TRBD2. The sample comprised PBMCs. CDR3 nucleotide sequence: TGTGCCAGCACCCGGGGGGGGATTTCCTACGAGCAGTACTTC. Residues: CASTRGGISYEQYF.